A selection of T cell receptor beta chains follows, all from one sample in a study of blood T cell repertoires in COVID-19. Sequenced by immunoSEQ multiplex PCR; TCRdb stores in-frame clones only, minus some. The sample contains roughly 87,000 clones, about four fifths of which appear only once. The sample comprised peripheral blood. The receptors originated from an older woman with acute or convalescent COVID-19. The CDR3 runs from the conserved cysteine through the conserved F or W. D genes are given only for firm matches. For some rows the clone size is stated as once, few or many, or as a class when expanded; others skip it.

TGTGCCAGCAGCCAACAAAGCACAGATACGCAGTATTTT CASSQQSTDTQYF TRBJ2-3 once NA TRBV6-4
TGTGCCAGCAGTGAAGCACGGCGAAGAGGGGGCTTCGGGGGCAATTGGGAGACCCAGTACTTC CASSEARRRGGFGGNWETQYF TRBJ2-5 NA NA TRBV6-1
TGCGCCAGCAGCTTAGGACAGGGATATGAAAAACTGTTTTTT CASSLGQGYEKLFF TRBJ1-4 NA TRBD1 TRBV5-1
TGCGCCAGCAGCTCGTCTACAACGGAGGGGGCCAACAATGAGCAGTTCTTC CASSSSTTEGANNEQFF TRBJ2-1 few NA TRBV5-1
TGCGCCAGCGCTAGACAGGCCCTCAATGAAAAACTGTTTTTT CASARQALNEKLFF TRBJ1-4 NA NA TRBV5-1
TGCAGCGTATATGGGGGGGCCGGACCAGGGGAGCTGTTTTTT CSVYGGAGPGELFF TRBJ2-2 NA NA TRBV29-1
TGCGCCAGCAGCCGGGGGAAGGGGTCTGACTATGGCTACACCTTC CASSRGKGSDYGYTF TRBJ1-2 NA NA TRBV5-1
TGTGCCAGCAAGGAGGATGGCGCGAACACTGAGGCTTTCTTT CASKEDGANTEAFF TRBJ1-1 once NA TRBV2
TGCGCCAGCAGCTTGGAACGGGACAGGGGATACTTGAACACTGAAGCTTTCTTT CASSLERDRGYLNTEAFF TRBJ1-1 NA TRBD1 TRBV5-1
TGTGCCAGCAGGAGGGGGAGCTCCTACAATGAGCAGTTCTTC CASRRGSSYNEQFF TRBJ2-1 NA NA TRBV7-2
TGCGCCAGCAGCCAAGGGGGACAGGATGAAAAACTGTTTTTT CASSQGGQDEKLFF TRBJ1-4 NA TRBD1 TRBV4-1
TGTGCCAGCAGTTTGACTAGCGGGGGTCAACTGTTCTTC CASSLTSGGQLFF TRBJ2-1 NA TRBD2 TRBV12-3/TRBV12-4
TGTGCCAGCAGTGTAGGAGGCACCGGGAACACTGAAGCTTTCTTT CASSVGGTGNTEAFF TRBJ1-1 NA NA TRBV2
TGTGCCAGCAGCAAACAGGGGAATGAGCAGTTCTTC CASSKQGNEQFF TRBJ2-1 NA TRBD1 TRBV11-3
TGTGCCAGCAGTGAACCAGGCAACACCGGGGAGCTGTTTTTT CASSEPGNTGELFF TRBJ2-2 NA NA TRBV6-1
TGCGCCAGCAGCCAAGAGGAGTACCAAGAGACCCAGTACTTC CASSQEEYQETQYF TRBJ2-5 NA NA TRBV4-1
TGTGCCAGTAAAGGGGTACAGAGCAATCAGCCCCAGCATTTT CASKGVQSNQPQHF TRBJ1-5 NA NA TRBV19
TGTGCCAGTTATTTATACGGGACAGACAACACTGAAGCTTTCTTT CASYLYGTDNTEAFF TRBJ1-1 NA TRBD1 TRBV6-5
TGTGCCAGCAGCTTAAGCCTAATACCTCAAGAGACCCAGTACTTC CASSLSLIPQETQYF TRBJ2-5 once NA TRBV7-9
TGTGCCAGCTCACAGTCCGGGACAGATTATGGCTACACCTTC CASSQSGTDYGYTF TRBJ1-2 NA TRBD1 TRBV18
TGTGCCAGCAGCAAGTCGAAGCGAGGCAGTAACTATGGCTACACCTTC CASSKSKRGSNYGYTF TRBJ1-2 NA NA TRBV21-1
TGCAGCGTCCCGGGACAGGGTTCCTACAATGAGCAGTTCTTC CSVPGQGSYNEQFF TRBJ2-1 once TRBD1 TRBV29-1
TGTGCCAGCAGTTTAGGGGGGGGGCGCACAGATACGCAGTATTTT CASSLGGGRTDTQYF TRBJ2-3 NA NA TRBV27
TGTGCCAGCAGTTTTTTACAGGGGAGTGAGCAGTACTTC CASSFLQGSEQYF TRBJ2-7 NA TRBD1 TRBV28
TGTGCCAGCAGTGATTCGGGCCTAGCGACCACAGATACGCAGTATTTT CASSDSGLATTDTQYF TRBJ2-3 NA NA TRBV6-1
TGTGCCAGTAGTGAAAGGGGGCGGACGAACACTGAAGCTTTCTTT CASSERGRTNTEAFF TRBJ1-1 NA TRBD1 TRBV19
TGCGCCAGCAGCTCGGGGACTAGGCCTAGCACAGATACGCAGTATTTT CASSSGTRPSTDTQYF TRBJ2-3 NA TRBD2 TRBV5-1
TGTGCCAGCAGTAGCAGGGACTATAATTCACCCCTCCACTTT CASSSRDYNSPLHF TRBJ1-6 once NA TRBV3-1/TRBV3-2
TGTGCCAGCAGCTTAAAACGTACGACAGGGCCGGGTGGCAATCAGCCCCAGCATTTT CASSLKRTTGPGGNQPQHF TRBJ1-5 NA TRBD1 TRBV7-3